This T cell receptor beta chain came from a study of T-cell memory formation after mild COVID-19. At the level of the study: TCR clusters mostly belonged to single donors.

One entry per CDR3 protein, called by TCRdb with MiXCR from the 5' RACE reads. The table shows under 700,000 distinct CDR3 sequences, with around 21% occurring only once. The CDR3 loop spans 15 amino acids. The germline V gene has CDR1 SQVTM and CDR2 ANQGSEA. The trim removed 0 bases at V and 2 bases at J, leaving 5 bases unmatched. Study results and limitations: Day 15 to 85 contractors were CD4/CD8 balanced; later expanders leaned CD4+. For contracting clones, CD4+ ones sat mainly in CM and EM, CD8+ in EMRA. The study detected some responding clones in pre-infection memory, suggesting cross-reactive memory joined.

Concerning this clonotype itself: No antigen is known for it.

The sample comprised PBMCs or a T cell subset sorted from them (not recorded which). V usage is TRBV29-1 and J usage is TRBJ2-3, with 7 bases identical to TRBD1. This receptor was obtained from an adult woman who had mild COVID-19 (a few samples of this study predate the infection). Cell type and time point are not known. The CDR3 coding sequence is TGCAGCGTTGAAGATTCGGGGACAGTCACAGATACGCAGTATTTT. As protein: CSVEDSGTVTDTQYF.